This record looks at one TCR beta chain sequence and its context. Its target antigen remains unknown. No base quality information exists; no much larger clone differs at one position. The data are from a study of blood T cell repertoires in COVID-19 (dated by TCRdb to 2018 to 2021). About the investigation overall: Samples from collaborators originated in the United States, Italy and Spain and spanned both the acute and convalescent phases of COVID-19. The prospective study material was composed of cDNA or gDNA derived from T cells, B-cell-depleted T cells, or PBMCs. Subjects who had been exposed to COVID-19, were actively infected with it, or had recovered from it provided the deeply sampled blood TCRbeta repertoires that made up the dataset. The repertoires were released in a freely available public database intended as a resource for research on the immune response to SARS-CoV-2. Samples came from the ongoing ImmuneRACE study (first 160 participants) plus 1,254 subjects from 6 global collaborators. The sample metadata nearly always contained a de-identified subject ID, COVID-19 status, age in years and sex. HLA class I and class II types, where available, came from metadata supplied by the sample provider rather than from assay-based typing. Results and caveats for the whole study, not just this receptor: The quantity of clinical and demographic metadata differed by source and by participant and was supplied without curation.

The immunoSEQ Assay, a bias-controlled multiplex PCR, was used to amplify TCRbeta CDR3 regions from genomic DNA. The source study handled its data this way. Within the assay, amplification of reference gene primers was used to estimate how many nucleated cells each sample contained. To quantify the absolute abundance of each unique TCRbeta CDR3 rearrangement, sequence reads were collapsed and filtered. For each sample, productive Simpson clonality was calculated by taking the square root of Simpson's diversity index across productive rearrangements. Sourced from immuneACCESS, this table was stored by TCRdb with only in-frame sequences that have V and J called. A share of the clones is absent; for the studies checked, an unresolved V gene accounts for under half, and the remainder has no known explanation. D and trimming come from the DNA, and the V and J calls and clone size come from that table. The sample includes over 200,000 clones, with nearly 85% observed a single time. In total, the top ten clones hold roughly 1.2% of the sample.

Including cysteine and phenylalanine, the CDR3 has 13 amino acids. Just the 39-base CDR3 DNA is kept, in frame starting at base 1. Trimming accounts for 5 bases at V and 3 bases at J, while the number of junction bases matched to no gene is 3. CDR1 and CDR2 (SGHTA, FQGTGA) derive from the germline V gene. At one collaborating source in Seattle, patients were enrolled during active infection and were followed longitudinally through the course of disease. Each collaborating institution followed its own protocols to collect whole blood in K2EDTA tubes. For TCRbeta analysis, collaborator samples were shipped as frozen whole blood, as isolated PBMCs, or as DNA extracted from either sample type.

The chain is encoded by TRBV7-3 joined to TRBJ2-5, and 7 bases in between align with TRBD2. The sequence was collected from a woman aged 30 to 39 with COVID-19, enrolled during active disease. Source material: peripheral blood. The nucleotide sequence reads as follows: TGTGCCAGCAGCGCGGGACTAAAAGAGACCCAGTACTTC. Protein translation: CASSAGLKETQYF.